The clone carrying this TCR beta chain was detected only a few times. Antigen: not known. The germline V and J ends were trimmed by 5 bases and 5 bases, with 7 bases remaining between them. Germline lookup yields CDR1 SGHTA and CDR2 FQGNSA. The CDR3 sequence is 12 residues long. Repertoires were generated with immunoSEQ multiplex PCR, while TCRdb's copy carries only in-frame clones and drops some. The table records some 69,000 clones, around 69% of them present only once. Once cultured for nine to ten days, the cells underwent separation to obtain CD4+ T cells. Two-dose BNT162b2 or mRNA-1273 vaccination was given to participants. These data belong to a study of vaccination effects on CD4 cells after COVID-19. Study in general: The median interval between the second dose and post-vaccine sampling was 72 days. Peptides at about 10 ug/ml and IL-2 at 9 to 10 IU/ml were added to a few million PBMC per well. Broader study findings: The study found marked clonal contraction of infection- and vaccine-induced clones late after vaccination.

Sequences were derived from CD4+ T cells from PBMCs cultured without peptide, sampled after COVID-19 vaccination. The receptor comes from a human donor who received a COVID-19 vaccine. The chain recombines TRBV7-2 with TRBJ1-5; D gene ambiguous. CDR3 bases: TGTGCCAGCAGCCCCAGAGATCAGCCCCAGCATTTT. Encoded protein: CASSPRDQPQHF.